This entry lists 15 T cell receptor beta chains sequenced from one sample in a study of neurological immune-mediated disorders. TCRdb fed the 5' RACE reads into MiXCR, producing one record per CDR3 protein. The repertoire consists of roughly 44,000 distinct CDR3 sequences, with around 6% occurring once and the leading ten covering about 0.5%. Sample: CD4+ T cells from blood. All receptors come from a woman between 40 and 55 years old in good health.

In its sample, this clonotype was seen many times. The V call is TRBV7-9, the J call TRBJ1-2; D is perhaps TRBD1 (6 bases). The CDR3 sequence is 12 residues long. Germline V gene lookup returns CDR1 SEHNR and CDR2 FQNEAQ (reference sequence). Between the trimmed V and J ends, which lost 5 bases and 5 bases, there was a span of 9 bases. The CDR3 loop reads CASSPQGYGYTF. The CDR3 nucleotides read TGTGCCAGCAGCCCCCAGGGGTATGGCTACACCTTC.

This clonotype was counted ten times or more. The genes are TRBV27 and TRBJ1-2; D might be TRBD1 (5 bases). The CDR3 is made up of 15 amino acids. V dropped 6 bases and J dropped 3 bases, with 17 bases sitting between them. In germline, CDR1 is MNHEY, CDR2 SMNVEV (reference sequence). The DNA for the CDR3 is TGTGCCAGCAGGACCTGGGGGGATAGGGACTATGGCTACACCTTC. Translating it yields CASRTWGDRDYGYTF.

The sample holds many counts of this clonotype. The chain employs TRBV5-1 and TRBJ2-2; TRBD2 matches at 7 bases. CDR1 is SGHRS and CDR2 is YFSETQ in the germline V gene. The J segment lost 4 bases and the V segment lost 2 bases, leaving 5 bases of the junction unmatched. The CDR3 is 15 residues long. This CDR3 is CASSLGGSSTGELFF. The CDR3 coding sequence is TGCGCCAGCAGCTTAGGCGGGAGCAGCACCGGGGAGCTGTTTTTT.

This clonotype has ten or more counts. This sequence joins TRBV4-1 and TRBJ1-6, with 8 bases that match TRBD1. Germline V gives CDR1 MGHRA, CDR2 YSYEKL. Trimming removed 0 bases from V and 8 bases from J; junction bases left unmatched: 3. CDR3 size: 15 residues. CDR3 residues: CASSQEVTGDSPLHF. CDR3 nucleotides: TGCGCCAGCAGCCAAGAGGTGACAGGGGATTCACCCCTCCACTTT.

This clonotype was detected only a few times. J is TRBJ2-7 and V is TRBV11-3, with no clear D. Germline CDR1 reads SGHNT; CDR2 reads YENEEA. This CDR3 contains 14 residues. Between the trimmed V and J ends, which lost 5 bases and 1 base, there was a span of 12 bases. The CDR3 region has the DNA TGTGCCAGCAGCCTTTCGACACTTTCCTACGAGCAGTACTTC. Its translation is CASSLSTLSYEQYF.

This clonotype was picked up many times. V is TRBV28 and J is TRBJ2-7; D is perhaps TRBD1 or TRBD2 (5 bases each). Germline loops: CDR1 MDHEN, CDR2 SYDVKM. The V gene lost 4 bases and the J gene lost 5 bases, with 30 bases spanning the gap. The CDR3 runs to 19 residues. As DNA, the CDR3 is TGTGCCAGCAGTTCTGTCCGGGGCCCTGCCATAGAAAATGTCCACGAGCAGTACTTC. Its protein is CASSSVRGPAIENVHEQYF.

Many counts were recorded for this clonotype. V gene TRBV12-3 or TRBV12-4 combines with J gene TRBJ1-1, with D maybe TRBD1 (6 bases). The V end was cut by 6 bases, the J end by 5 bases, with 13 bases between. There are 13 residues in the CDR3. CDR3 coding DNA: TGTGCCAGCAGGGAGGGGGAGAGGACTGAAGCTTTCTTT. Its translation is CASREGERTEAFF.

DNA for the CDR3: TGTGCCAGCAGCCATGGACTAGCGGGCCCAAGCTCCTACAATGAGCAGTTCTTC. Protein sequence: CASSHGLAGPSSYNEQFF. V usage is TRBV7-6 and J usage is TRBJ2-1, with 11 positions matching TRBD2. Germline-derived CDR1 and CDR2 are SGHVS and FNYEAQ. Losses at the gene ends were 5 bases for V and 0 bases for J; bases not matched to a gene: 9. CDR3 length: 18 amino acids.

CDR3 residues: CAIDDREAGNTIYF. In DNA, the CDR3 is TGTGCCATCGATGACCGGGAGGCTGGAAACACCATATATTTT. The chain joins TRBV10-3 to TRBJ1-3; D ambiguous. CDR1 and CDR2 from the germline V gene are ENHRY and SYGVKD. V was trimmed by 8 bases and J by 2 bases, leaving 13 bases between them. This CDR3 spans 14 amino acids.

Ten or more counts support this clonotype. This sequence joins TRBV28 and TRBJ1-1, with unresolved D. Germline-derived CDR1 and CDR2 are MDHEN and SYDVKM. The length of the CDR3 is 15 residues. The V end lost 5 bases, the J end lost 4 bases, and 17 bases lay between the germline ends. The CDR3 nucleotides are TGTGCCAGCAGTCGACTCCCGTCAGTGGGCACTGAAGCTTTCTTT. Protein sequence: CASSRLPSVGTEAFF.

Many counts were recorded for this clonotype. The V gene is TRBV5-5, the J gene TRBJ1-2; D possibly corresponds to TRBD1 (5 bases). The V gene lost 2 bases and the J gene lost 0 bases, with 17 bases spanning the gap. CDR1 SGHKS and CDR2 YYEKEE come from the germline V gene (reference sequence). CDR3 length: 17 residues. For the CDR3, the DNA is TGTGCCAGCAGCTTAACCGGGGGGTTCTTCACTAACTATGGCTACACCTTC. Its translation: CASSLTGGFFTNYGYTF.

At least ten counts were recorded for this clonotype. The CDR3 reads CASSLNPSFGANTEAFF. DNA of the CDR3: TGCGCCAGCAGCTTGAACCCTTCCTTCGGGGCGAACACTGAAGCTTTCTTT. J is TRBJ1-1 and V is TRBV5-1; possible D gene TRBD1, 5 bases. There are 17 residues in the CDR3. Per the germline V gene, CDR1 is SGHRS and CDR2 is YFSETQ. The V gene lost 1 base and the J gene lost 1 base, with 17 bases spanning the gap.

This clonotype showed up many times. The rearrangement links TRBV7-2 to TRBJ2-7, with D perhaps TRBD1 or TRBD2 (5 bases each). The V gene's germline CDR1 is SGHTA and CDR2 FQGNSA. V was shortened by 1 base and J by 1 base, with 11 bases between the two germline ends. CDR3 length: 15 amino acids. The chain's CDR3 is CASSLGGVTSYEQYF. CDR3 DNA: TGTGCCAGCAGCTTAGGAGGGGTGACTTCCTACGAGCAGTACTTC.

Many counts were recorded for this clonotype. The chain is built from TRBV6-5 and TRBJ1-3, with 7 bases lining up with TRBD1. Germline assignment: CDR1 MNHEY and CDR2 SVGAGI. The CDR3 totals 17 residues. V lost 7 bases and J lost 3; bases outside the gene matches: 15. CDR3 DNA: TGTGCCAGCAATAGGGTGGGGAGGGGGCGTCTTGGAAACACCATATATTTT. It yields the protein CASNRVGRGRLGNTIYF.

In its sample, this clonotype was seen many times. The chain uses TRBV5-1 and TRBJ2-3; D gene ambiguous. Trimming took off 0 bases at V and 4 bases at J, with 9 bases between the two ends. Germline V gives CDR1 SGHRS, CDR2 YFSETQ. This CDR3 spans 14 amino acids. CDR3 coding DNA: TGCGCCAGCAGCTTGGGGCCCCAGGCAGATACGCAGTATTTT. Its protein product is CASSLGPQADTQYF. Full variable domain (remainder filled in from reference TRBV5-1 and TRBJ2-3): KAGVTQTPRYLIKTRGQQVTLSCSPISGHRSVSWYQQTPGQGLQFLFEYFSETQRNKGNFPGRFSGRQFSNSRSEMNVSTLELGDSALYLCASSLGPQADTQYFGPGTRLTVL.